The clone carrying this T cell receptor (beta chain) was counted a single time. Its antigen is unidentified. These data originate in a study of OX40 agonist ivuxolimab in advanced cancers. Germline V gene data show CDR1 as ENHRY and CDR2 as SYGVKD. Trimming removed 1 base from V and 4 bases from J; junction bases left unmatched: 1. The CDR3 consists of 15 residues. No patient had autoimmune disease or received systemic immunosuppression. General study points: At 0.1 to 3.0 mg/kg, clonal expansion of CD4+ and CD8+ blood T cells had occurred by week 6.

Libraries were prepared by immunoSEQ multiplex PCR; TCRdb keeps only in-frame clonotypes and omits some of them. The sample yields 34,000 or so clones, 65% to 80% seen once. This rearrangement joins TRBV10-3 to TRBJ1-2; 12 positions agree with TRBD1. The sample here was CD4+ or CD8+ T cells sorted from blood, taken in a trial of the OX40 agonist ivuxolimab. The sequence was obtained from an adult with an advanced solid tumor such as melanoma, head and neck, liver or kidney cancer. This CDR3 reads CAISEWDRGLYGYTF. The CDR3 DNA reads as TGTGCCATCAGTGAGTGGGACAGGGGGCTCTATGGCTACACCTTC.